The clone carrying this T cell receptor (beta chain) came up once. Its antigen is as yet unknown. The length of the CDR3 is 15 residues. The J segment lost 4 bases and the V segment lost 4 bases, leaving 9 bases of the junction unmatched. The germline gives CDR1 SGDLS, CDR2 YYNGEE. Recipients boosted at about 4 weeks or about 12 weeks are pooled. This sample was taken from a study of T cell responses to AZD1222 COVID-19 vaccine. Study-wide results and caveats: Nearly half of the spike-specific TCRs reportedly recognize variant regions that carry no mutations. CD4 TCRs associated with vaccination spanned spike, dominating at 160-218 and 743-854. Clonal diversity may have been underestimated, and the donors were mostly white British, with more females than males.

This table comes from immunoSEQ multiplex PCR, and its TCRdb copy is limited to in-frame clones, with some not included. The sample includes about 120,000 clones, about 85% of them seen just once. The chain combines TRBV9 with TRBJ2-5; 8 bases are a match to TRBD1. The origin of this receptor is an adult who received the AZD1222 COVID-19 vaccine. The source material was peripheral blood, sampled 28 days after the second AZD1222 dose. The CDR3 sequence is CASSSSGGLRETQYF. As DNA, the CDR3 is TGTGCCAGCAGCTCATCAGGGGGCTTACGAGAGACCCAGTACTTC.